This TCR beta chain was obtained from a study of patients and donors after allogeneic stem cell transplantation. Germline V gives CDR1 SQVTM, CDR2 ANQGSEA. The CDR3 has 12 residues. V lost 6 bases, J lost 10 bases, and 18 bases lay in between. TCRdb reprocessed the RT-PCR reads via MiXCR and lists one record per CDR3 protein. The sample lists about 96,000 distinct CDR3 sequences; roughly 43% were seen once. What was sequenced was blood, either unsorted or a sorted T cell fraction (not recorded which). This clonotype originated in a human donor who was either an allogeneic HSCT recipient or a stem cell or donor lymphocyte infusion donor (not recorded which). It is not recorded whose cells these are; they may come from a transplant donor. J is TRBJ1-2 and V is TRBV29-1; perhaps TRBD1 as D (5 bases). The DNA for the CDR3 is TGCAGCGTAGAATCGGACGGGACCCACTACACCTTC. Encoded protein: CSVESDGTHYTF. The variable domain in full, with the rest retrieved from reference TRBV29-1 and TRBJ1-2, is SAVISQKPSRDICQRGTSLTIQCQVDSQVTMMFWYRQQPGQSLTLIATANQGSEATYESGFVIDKFPISRPNLTFSTLTVSNMSPEDSSIYLCSVESDGTHYTFGSGTRLTVV.